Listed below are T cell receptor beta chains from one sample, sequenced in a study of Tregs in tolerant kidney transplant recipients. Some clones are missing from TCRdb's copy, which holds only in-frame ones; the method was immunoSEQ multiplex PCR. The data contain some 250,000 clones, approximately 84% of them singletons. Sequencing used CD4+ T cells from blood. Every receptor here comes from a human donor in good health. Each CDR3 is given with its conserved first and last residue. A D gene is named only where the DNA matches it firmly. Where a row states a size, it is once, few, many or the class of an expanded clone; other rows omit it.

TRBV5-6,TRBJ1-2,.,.,CASSNVGAGYGYTF,TGTGCCAGCAGCAACGTAGGGGCCGGCTATGGCTACACCTTC
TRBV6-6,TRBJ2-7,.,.,CASSLQAGRLIEQYF,TGTGCCAGCAGCTTACAGGCGGGGAGGCTGATCGAGCAGTACTTC
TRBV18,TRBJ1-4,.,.,CASSPDSLREKLFF,TGTGCCAGCTCACCGGACAGCTTGCGGGAAAAACTGTTTTTT
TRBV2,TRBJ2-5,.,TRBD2,CASKIGLAGETQYF,TGTGCCAGCAAGATAGGACTAGCGGGAGAGACCCAGTACTTC
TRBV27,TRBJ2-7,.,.,CASSLSGRRYEQYF,TGTGCCAGCAGCCTCTCGGGCCGTAGATACGAGCAGTACTTC
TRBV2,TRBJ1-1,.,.,CASSEDIRTIMNTEAFF,TGTGCCAGCAGTGAAGACATCAGGACTATAATGAACACTGAAGCTTTCTTT
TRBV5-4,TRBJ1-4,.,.,CASSLTTGYNEKLFF,TGTGCCAGCAGCTTAACGACAGGCTATAATGAAAAACTGTTTTTT
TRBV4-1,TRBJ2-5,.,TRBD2,CASSQEGLAGGKGPQYF,TGCGCCAGCAGCCAAGAGGGACTAGCGGGAGGCAAAGGGCCCCAGTACTTC
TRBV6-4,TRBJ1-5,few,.,CASSGSMRDRSQPQHF,TGTGCCAGCAGTGGAAGCATGAGGGATCGTAGTCAGCCCCAGCATTTT
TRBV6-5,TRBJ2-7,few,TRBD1,CASSYDRVPYEQYF,TGTGCCAGCAGTTACGACAGGGTCCCCTACGAGCAGTACTTC
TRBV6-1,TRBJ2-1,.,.,CASSWQLVNEQFF,TGTGCCAGCAGTTGGCAGCTTGTCAATGAGCAGTTCTTC
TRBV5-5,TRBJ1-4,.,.,CASSSYNEKLFF,TGTGCCAGCAGCTCTTATAATGAAAAACTGTTTTTT
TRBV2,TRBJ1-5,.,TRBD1,CASTWDRSGGQPQHF,TGTGCCAGCACCTGGGACAGGTCGGGCGGACAGCCCCAGCATTTT
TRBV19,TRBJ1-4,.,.,CASSTGQLATNEKLFF,TGTGCCAGTAGTACGGGACAACTAGCGACTAATGAAAAACTGTTTTTT
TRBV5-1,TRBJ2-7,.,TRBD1,CASSFYRGNEQYF,TGCGCCAGCAGCTTTTACAGGGGAAACGAGCAGTACTTC
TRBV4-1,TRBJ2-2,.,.,CASSQGFNTGELFF,TGCGCCAGCAGCCAAGGGTTTAACACCGGGGAGCTGTTTTTT
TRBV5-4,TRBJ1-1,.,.,CASSPSSGRNTEAFF,TGTGCCAGCAGTCCGAGTTCGGGGCGGAACACTGAAGCTTTCTTT
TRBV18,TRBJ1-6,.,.,CASSGSGPPRDSPLHF,TGTGCCAGCTCGGGTTCGGGTCCTCCCAGAGATTCACCCCTCCACTTT
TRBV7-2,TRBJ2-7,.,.,CASSLASTSYEQYF,TGTGCCAGCAGCTTAGCGTCCACCTCCTACGAGCAGTACTTC
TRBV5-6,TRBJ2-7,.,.,CASSLSPTTSEEQYF,TGTGCCAGCAGCTTGAGTCCAACGACATCTGAGGAGCAGTACTTC
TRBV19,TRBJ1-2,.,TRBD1,CASSTQSTGKEGYTF,TGTGCCAGTAGTACACAGTCGACAGGGAAGGAGGGCTACACCTTC
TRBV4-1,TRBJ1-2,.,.,CASSQDLGRGAANYGYTF,TGCGCCAGCAGCCAAGATTTAGGCAGGGGAGCGGCTAACTATGGCTACACCTTC
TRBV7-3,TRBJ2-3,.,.,CASSLSPQGNPDTQYF,TGTGCCAGCAGCTTAAGCCCCCAGGGAAATCCGGATACGCAGTATTTT
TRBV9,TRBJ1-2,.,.,CASSVQGSYGYTF,TGTGCCAGCAGCGTACAGGGGAGCTATGGCTACACCTTC
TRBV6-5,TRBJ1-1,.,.,CASSRVLNTEAFF,TGTGCCAGCAGTAGGGTGCTGAACACTGAAGCTTTCTTT
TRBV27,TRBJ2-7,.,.,CASSLDSRVYEQYF,TGTGCCAGCAGTTTGGACAGTAGGGTCTACGAGCAGTACTTC
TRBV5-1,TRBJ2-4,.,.,CASSLVAGPAKNIQYF,TGCGCCAGCAGCTTGGTGGCAGGACCAGCCAAAAACATTCAGTACTTC
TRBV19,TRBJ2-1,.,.,CASSIGPSFGYNEQFF,TGTGCCAGTAGTATAGGTCCCTCCTTCGGGTACAATGAGCAGTTCTTC
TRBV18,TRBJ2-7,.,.,CASSPIGAGGFSEQYF,TGTGCCAGCTCACCAATCGGCGCAGGGGGGTTTTCCGAGCAGTACTTC
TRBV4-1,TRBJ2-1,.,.,CASSPTRVRVVNEQFF,TGCGCCAGCAGCCCAACCAGGGTGCGTGTCGTCAATGAGCAGTTCTTC
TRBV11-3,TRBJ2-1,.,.,CASSLEGTHGQFF,TGTGCCAGCAGCTTAGAGGGGACCCATGGGCAGTTCTTC
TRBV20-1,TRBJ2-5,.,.,CSAPWGETQYF,TGCAGTGCTCCCTGGGGGGAGACCCAGTACTTC
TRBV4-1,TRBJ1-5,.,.,CASSLSQGYSNQPQHF,TGCGCCAGCAGCCTCTCCCAGGGTTATAGCAATCAGCCCCAGCATTTT
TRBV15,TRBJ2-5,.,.,CATSPRMTDQETQYF,TGTGCCACCAGCCCCCGAATGACAGACCAAGAGACCCAGTACTTC
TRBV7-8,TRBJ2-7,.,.,CASSLGPTVYEQYF,TGTGCCAGCAGCTTAGGACCGACGGTTTACGAGCAGTACTTC
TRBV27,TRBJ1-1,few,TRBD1,CASTRQGNTEAFF,TGTGCCAGCACCCGACAGGGGAACACTGAAGCTTTCTTT
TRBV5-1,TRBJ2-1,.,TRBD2,CASSQRTSGGEQFF,TGCGCCAGCAGCCAAAGGACTAGCGGGGGAGAGCAGTTCTTC
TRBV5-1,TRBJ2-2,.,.,CASSGQDTGELFF,TGCGCCAGCAGCGGCCAGGACACCGGGGAGCTGTTTTTT
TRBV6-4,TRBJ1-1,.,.,CASSDSRLAFF,TGTGCCAGCAGTGACTCGAGATTAGCTTTCTTT
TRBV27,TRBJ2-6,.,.,CASRNGGSGANVLTF,TGTGCCAGCAGGAACGGGGGTTCTGGGGCCAACGTCCTGACTTTC
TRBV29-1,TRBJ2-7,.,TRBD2,CSCRRESSYEQYF,TGCAGCTGTCGGCGGGAGTCGTCCTACGAGCAGTACTTC
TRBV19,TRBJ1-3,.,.,CASNYRAGNTIYF,TGTGCCAGTAATTACAGGGCTGGAAACACCATATATTTT
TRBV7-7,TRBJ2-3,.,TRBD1,CASSLDRGDTQYF,TGTGCTAGCAGCTTGGACAGGGGAGATACGCAGTATTTT
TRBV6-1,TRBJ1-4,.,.,CASSVYSRGGDEKLFF,TGTGCCAGCAGTGTATATAGCAGGGGAGGCGATGAAAAACTGTTTTTT
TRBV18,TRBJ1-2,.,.,CASSPRTEGYGYTF,TGTGCCAGCTCACCACGGACGGAAGGCTATGGCTACACCTTC
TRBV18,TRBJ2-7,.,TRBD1,CASSPGTGSSYEQYF,TGTGCCAGCTCACCCGGGACAGGGAGCTCCTACGAGCAGTACTTC
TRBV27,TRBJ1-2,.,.,CASPTGDSRHGYTF,TGTGCCAGTCCCACGGGGGATTCTAGACATGGCTACACCTTC